The 14 T cell receptor beta chains in this list originate from one sample, sequenced in a study of human thymus T cells. The assay was immunoSEQ multiplex PCR, and TCRdb's table has in-frame clones only and misses some. The data hold tens of thousands of clones, with 94% observed a single time. Sequencing was carried out using blood. These receptors originate from a boy under three years old with a congenital heart defect but otherwise immunologically healthy.

The chain employs TRBV5-4 and TRBJ1-1, with 7 bases matching TRBD1. Germline V gene sequence: CDR1 SGHNT, CDR2 YYREEE (reference sequence). With V trimmed by 5 bases and J by 4 bases, 11 bases remained unmatched. The CDR3 runs to 15 residues. The CDR3 coding sequence is TGTGCCAGCAGGGCCCAGGGGGGGTGGAGCACTGAAGCTTTCTTT. The encoded protein is CASRAQGGWSTEAFF.

For the CDR3, the DNA is TGTGCCAGCAGCGCCTTGGACAGCACAGATACGCAGTATTTT. Translation gives CASSALDSTDTQYF. V gene TRBV28 combines with J gene TRBJ2-3; D uncertain. Per the germline V gene, CDR1 is MDHEN and CDR2 is SYDVKM. The CDR3 is 14 amino acids. V gave up 6 bases and J gave up 0 bases, with 10 bases separating them.

This chain uses TRBV4-1 with TRBJ1-6, with 9 bases matching TRBD1. Germline-derived CDR1 and CDR2 are MGHRA and YSYEKL. With 6 bases clipped from V and 8 bases from J, the junction kept 5 bases outside the gene matches. The CDR3 covers 14 residues. The CDR3 protein is CASRTDRGHSPLHF. DNA of the CDR3: TGCGCCAGCAGGACGGACAGGGGACATTCACCCCTCCACTTT.

The V and J genes are TRBV7-7 and TRBJ1-2; no reliable D call. The V gene's germline CDR1 is SSHAT and CDR2 FNYEAQ (reference sequence). The CDR3 spans 15 residues. Trimming pared 4 bases from V and 2 bases from J, leaving 14 bases between. Here the CDR3 DNA reads TGTGCCAGCAGCTCGTCTCGGGGAAAGAACTATGGCTACACCTTC. It translates to CASSSSRGKNYGYTF.

The V and J genes are TRBV9 and TRBJ2-5; 7 positions agree with TRBD1. The CDR3 spans 15 residues. The germline CDR1 and CDR2 sequences are SGDLS and YYNGEE. Unmatched junction bases numbered 7, after V lost 0 bases and J lost 5 bases. CDR3: CASSVGIGGAETQYF. CDR3 DNA sequence: TGTGCCAGCAGCGTAGGAATAGGGGGCGCGGAGACCCAGTACTTC.

V and J are TRBV4-3 and TRBJ2-5; maybe TRBD1 (5 bases). Trimming took off 1 base at V and 6 bases at J, with 9 bases between the two ends. This CDR3 is built from 13 residues. CDR1 and CDR2 (germline): LGHNA, YSLEER. This chain's CDR3 is CASSQGTKQTQYF. The CDR3, as DNA: TGCGCCAGCAGCCAAGGGACAAAGCAGACCCAGTACTTC.

The chain joins TRBV10-3 to TRBJ2-7; tentative D call: TRBD2 (5 bases). The V and J ends lost 4 bases and 2 bases respectively, with 9 bases between them. The CDR3 sequence is 13 residues long. Germline assignment: CDR1 ENHRY and CDR2 SYGVKD. The CDR3 spells CAISVQRTYEQYF. CDR3 DNA sequence: TGTGCCATCAGTGTACAGCGGACCTACGAGCAGTACTTC.

The chain carries TRBV4-1 and TRBJ2-3, with D possibly being TRBD2 (6 bases). Germline CDR1 and CDR2: MGHRA and YSYEKL. The V gene lost 8 bases and the J gene lost 10 bases, with 19 bases spanning the gap. The CDR3 is made up of 13 amino acids. CDR3 nucleotide sequence: TGCGCCAGCTGCCCCCTGGCGGGGCGATCGCAGTATTTT. This encodes CASCPLAGRSQYF.

The chain carries TRBV28 and TRBJ1-6; 9 bases are a match to TRBD1. Germline CDR1 is MDHEN and CDR2 is SYDVKM. The CDR3 totals 13 residues. V gave up 8 bases and J gave up 10 bases; unmatched junction bases: 6. CDR3 sequence (DNA): TGTGCCAGCGCCGGGACAGGGAGATCACCCCTCCACTTT. It codes for CASAGTGRSPLHF.

The chain recombines TRBV7-2 with TRBJ1-2, with TRBD1 matching over 8 bases. CDR1 is SGHTA, CDR2 FQGNSA, per germline. The J segment lost 4 bases and the V segment lost 5 bases, leaving 12 bases of the junction unmatched. The CDR3 is made up of 16 amino acids. The CDR3 sequence: CASSPDRGGNGYGYTF. The DNA of the CDR3 is TGTGCCAGCAGCCCAGACAGGGGAGGAAACGGCTATGGCTACACCTTC.

The chain employs TRBV5-1 and TRBJ1-1, with D perhaps TRBD1 (5 bases). This CDR3 comprises 15 residues. CDR1 is SGHRS, CDR2 YFSETQ, per germline. Deletions cut 5 bases from V and 3 bases from J, with 17 bases between. Here the CDR3 reads CASSVVTATHTEAFF. The CDR3 DNA reads TGCGCCAGCAGTGTGGTGACAGCGACCCACACTGAAGCTTTCTTT.

The chain has TRBV7-2 and TRBJ2-5; the D gene is possibly TRBD2 (5 bases). CDR3 length: 13 residues. Germline assignment: CDR1 SGHTA and CDR2 FQGNSA. Trimming pared 1 base from V and 5 bases from J, leaving 8 bases between. The CDR3 loop reads CASSLVASETQYF. CDR3 DNA: TGTGCCAGCAGCTTAGTGGCTAGCGAGACCCAGTACTTC.

The chain has TRBV28 and TRBJ2-7; D not resolved. Per germline, CDR1 MDHEN and CDR2 SYDVKM. V dropped 8 bases and J dropped 0 bases, with 11 bases sitting between them. The CDR3 length is 13 residues. CDR3 protein: CASQSPVSYEQYF. The CDR3 DNA reads TGTGCCAGCCAGTCGCCAGTCTCCTACGAGCAGTACTTC.

The CDR3, as DNA: TGTGCCAGCAGTTACTCGATGGCAGGGAGTTATGGCTACACCTTC. Residues: CASSYSMAGSYGYTF. The gene calls are TRBV6-5 and TRBJ1-2; D may be TRBD1 (5 bases). The V end lost 0 bases, the J end lost 5 bases, and 13 bases lay between the germline ends. Germline values: CDR1 MNHEY, CDR2 SVGAGI. There are 15 residues in the CDR3.